Each of the 6 T cell receptor beta chains below was sequenced from the same sample in a study of blood T cell repertoires in COVID-19. Here immunoSEQ multiplex PCR was the method, and the copy in TCRdb shows in-frame clones only, minus some. This table holds about 220,000 clones, about 91% found once. The source material was PBMCs or T cells enriched from blood (not recorded which). These receptor sequences come from a woman in her thirties or forties with acute COVID-19.

This chain joins TRBV7-9 and TRBJ1-4; no firm D call. CDR3 length: 15 amino acids. V lost 2 bases and J 10 bases, leaving 17 bases between the germline ends. CDR1 is SEHNR, CDR2 FQNEAQ, per germline (reference sequence). The CDR3 sequence is CASSLPPTGLGKLFF. CDR3 nucleotide sequence: TGTGCCAGCAGCTTACCTCCGACTGGACTAGGAAAACTGTTTTTT.

CDR3 loop: CASSFSDKNTEAFF. DNA of the CDR3: TGTGCCAGCAGTTTTTCCGACAAGAACACTGAAGCTTTCTTT. The V call is TRBV6-2 or TRBV6-3, the J call TRBJ1-1; no firm D call. CDR1 MNHEY and CDR2 SVGEGT come from the germline V gene. The CDR3 consists of 14 residues. V dropped 4 bases and J dropped 1 base, with 10 bases sitting between them.

V is TRBV5-4 and J is TRBJ2-7; D possibly corresponds to TRBD2 (6 bases). The CDR3 runs 14 residues. Germline CDR1 reads SGHNT; CDR2 reads YYREEE (reference sequence). Trimming stripped 0 bases from V and 7 bases from J, with 14 bases between. The CDR3 nucleotides are TGTGCCAGCAGCTTGGCCGGCGGGGTAGGGGAGCAGTACTTC. This gives the protein CASSLAGGVGEQYF.

The V call is TRBV29-1, the J call TRBJ1-2; D gene ambiguous. The V end lost 3 bases, the J end lost 8 bases, and 7 bases lay between the germline ends. Germline V gene data show CDR1 as SQVTM and CDR2 as ANQGSEA. The CDR3 is 10 residues long. The CDR3 loop reads CSVEVEGYTF. The CDR3, as DNA: TGCAGCGTTGAGGTAGAGGGCTACACCTTC.

CDR3 loop: CASSFGDNYGYTF. The CDR3 nucleotides read TGTGCCAGCAGCTTTGGAGATAACTATGGCTACACCTTC. The V and J genes are TRBV11-2 and TRBJ1-2; D is undetermined. The CDR3 spans 13 residues. The V end lost 3 bases, the J end lost 1 base, and 6 bases lay between the germline ends. Germline values: CDR1 SGHAT, CDR2 FQNNGV.

This chain joins TRBV7-9 and TRBJ1-1; tentative D call: TRBD1 (5 bases). Deletions cut 0 bases from V and 11 bases from J, with 13 bases between. The length of the CDR3 is 13 residues. The germline V gene encodes CDR1 SEHNR and CDR2 FQNEAQ (reference sequence). Written as DNA, the CDR3 is TGTGCCAGCAGCTTAGCCGGGGGAATGGGGGCTTTCTTT. This gives the protein CASSLAGGMGAFF.